Listed below are T cell receptor beta chains from one sample, sequenced in a study of T cell changes during pregnancy in multiple sclerosis. Sequencing was performed with immunoSEQ multiplex PCR; in TCRdb, only in-frame clones are kept and a portion is missing. The profile covers around 81,000 clones, with roughly 90% appearing a single time and over 3.5% taken by the ten largest. Specimen: peripheral blood, collected after pregnancy. The receptor set was obtained from a female donor in good health, enrolled as a control in a pregnancy study. The conserved cysteine and the conserved F or W are not part of the CDR3 here.

v_gene: TRBV5-1
CDR3aa: ASSLQPTRDQETQY

v_gene: TRBV5-6
CDR3aa: ASKNRGLANTIY

v_gene: TRBV5-1
CDR3aa: ASSMSLAGVYNEQF

v_gene: TRBV7-8
CDR3aa: ASSAQGLDSPLH

v_gene: TRBV6-4
CDR3aa: ASSEEAGGDTQY

v_gene: TRBV7-9
CDR3aa: ASSSGRRDTEAF

v_gene: TRBV19
CDR3aa: ASRDGGTNYGYT

v_gene: TRBV27
CDR3aa: ASSPHPGEQY

v_gene: TRBV10-3
CDR3aa: AINHRGVTYEQF

v_gene: TRBV4-2
CDR3aa: ASSQVLSGEGYGYT

v_gene: TRBV18
CDR3aa: ASSPQETYEVEQY

v_gene: TRBV28
CDR3aa: ASSFYGSRGSQQY

v_gene: TRBV28
CDR3aa: ASSEGLAGANEQF

v_gene: TRBV10-3
CDR3aa: AISTPAGADYGYT